This TCR beta chain was identified in a study of T cell clonotyping in hematopoietic cell transplantation. Study-level background: Recipient samples before transplant were obtained post-cytoreduction. Whole-study findings and limits: Recipient TCR diversity dropped after transplant; expanded clonotypes rose from day 30 to 180.

Method: immunoSEQ multiplex PCR; TCRdb's copy keeps in-frame clones and lacks some. The sample yields around 19,000 clones, 70% to 85% seen once. This sample's time point: recipient sample about 28 days before transplant, after cytoreduction. Recipient blood drawn about 28 days pretransplant and days 30, 100, 180 after. This clone was detected only once. Its antigen remains unknown. This CDR3 region has 16 residues. The ends lost 4 bases at V and 4 bases at J; junction bases unmatched: 4. Germline values: CDR1 MNHNY, CDR2 SVGAGI (reference sequence). This clonotype was obtained from a man aged 55 to 70 with acute myeloid leukemia. Some clones in this sample may be carry-over from other donors' samples. Sequenced here: peripheral blood mononuclear cells, sampled before stem cell transplant. The gene calls are TRBV6-6 and TRBJ2-2; 12 positions match TRBD2. CDR3 bases: TGTGCCAGCAGTTCGACTAGCGGGAGCCCCACCGGGGAGCTGTTTTTT. Protein: CASSSTSGSPTGELFF.